In its sample, the clone carrying this TCR beta chain was seen once. Its antigen is not identified. The data belong to a study of cytomegalovirus exposure and HLA in healthy donors. The study, taken as a whole, reports: Researchers reported in a later analysis that a missense DCLRE1C variant was tied to TCR beta V- and J-gene trimming. A later examination showed that TCR association rates differed by HLA locus, with DRB1 most and HLA-C fewest. An analysis done earlier found most TCR beta V segments productive about 87% or about 30% of the time.

The PCR used 60 Vbeta and 13 Jbeta primers. TCRdb keeps only in-frame clones here, not all; method: immunoSEQ multiplex PCR. The repertoire includes 90,000 to 120,000 clones, approximately 79% of them detected once, and approximately 14% sits in the top ten. CDR3 length: 15 amino acids. Germline CDR1 and CDR2: MNHEY and SMNVEV (reference sequence). V was shortened by 0 bases and J by 0 bases, with 9 bases between the two germline ends. This chain joins TRBV27 and TRBJ2-7, with D tentatively TRBD2 (5 bases). The sample consisted of PBMCs. The clonotype comes from a woman in her thirties or forties in good health and CMV-seropositive. Written as DNA, the CDR3 is TGTGCCAGCAGTTTATCGCGCGCGGGCTCCTACGAGCAGTACTTC. It specifies CASSLSRAGSYEQYF.